Listed below are T cell receptor beta chains from one sample, sequenced in a study of blood T cell repertoires in COVID-19. The table came from immunoSEQ multiplex PCR; TCRdb's copy has only in-frame clones and leaves some out. The sample records around 100,000 clones, about 81% being singletons. The sequencing sample was made of peripheral blood. The receptors were sampled from an older man with acute or convalescent COVID-19. Each CDR3 is given with its conserved first and last residue. D genes are given only for firm matches. Size is omitted from some rows. Given values are once, few, many or a class for expanded clones.

cdr3_aa,cdr3_nt,d_call,clone_size,j_call,v_call
CASSENLGGATGELFF,TGTGCCAGCAGTGAAAATCTGGGGGGTGCCACCGGGGAGCTGTTTTTT,.,.,TRBJ2-2,TRBV6-1
CASSLSGGIETQYF,TGTGCCAGCAGCTTAAGTGGAGGAATAGAGACCCAGTACTTC,.,.,TRBJ2-5,TRBV7-9
CASSRTGMEEKLFF,TGCGCCAGCAGCAGGACAGGGATGGAGGAAAAACTGTTTTTT,TRBD1,.,TRBJ1-4,TRBV5-1
CASSPPRSPARLTGNTIYF,TGTGCCAGCAGCCCCCCGCGTTCCCCAGCCAGGCTGACTGGAAACACCATATATTTT,.,once,TRBJ1-3,TRBV28
CASSSGSGQGTGELFF,TGCGCCAGCAGCTCGGGTTCCGGGCAGGGCACCGGGGAGCTGTTTTTT,.,.,TRBJ2-2,TRBV5-1
CASSRDYRDPGNTIYF,TGCGCCAGCAGCCGTGATTACAGGGATCCCGGAAACACCATATATTTT,.,few,TRBJ1-3,TRBV5-1
CASSFGGGGYSSPLHF,TGCGCCAGCAGCTTTGGGGGAGGGGGGTACTCATCACCCCTCCACTTT,.,once,TRBJ1-6,TRBV5-1
CSLSQREGQFF,TGCAGCCTTTCGCAAAGGGAGGGGCAGTTCTTC,TRBD2,.,TRBJ2-1,TRBV29-1
CASRGTGEETQYF,TGTGCCAGCAGGGGGACAGGCGAAGAGACCCAGTACTTC,TRBD1,.,TRBJ2-5,TRBV6-5
CASTLAETQYF,TGTGCCAGCACCCTAGCGGAGACCCAGTACTTC,.,.,TRBJ2-5,TRBV6-5
CSVGGALGDTEAFF,TGCAGCGTTGGCGGGGCGCTTGGGGACACTGAAGCTTTCTTT,.,.,TRBJ1-1,TRBV29-1
CASSLGGQGGNEQYF,TGTGCCAGCAGCTTGGGGGGACAGGGAGGTAACGAGCAGTACTTC,TRBD1,few,TRBJ2-7,TRBV5-4
CASRPSGVRNEKLFF,TGTGCCAGCAGGCCGTCGGGGGTAAGAAATGAAAAACTGTTTTTT,.,.,TRBJ1-4,TRBV6-4
CASSQDSRTGELFF,TGCGCCAGCAGCCAAGATAGTCGAACCGGGGAGCTGTTTTTT,.,.,TRBJ2-2,TRBV4-1
CASSPAGGITGELFF,TGTGCCAGCAGCCCAGCGGGAGGGATAACCGGGGAGCTGTTTTTT,TRBD2,.,TRBJ2-2,TRBV7-9
CTSSPTRGDRLSYEQYF,TGCACCAGCAGCCCTACTCGGGGGGACAGGCTTTCCTACGAGCAGTACTTC,.,.,TRBJ2-7,TRBV1
CASSLAELQTQYF,TGCGCCAGCAGCTTGGCGGAGCTACAGACCCAGTACTTC,.,.,TRBJ2-5,TRBV5-1
CAIRTGGGSSGSSKQFF,TGTGCCATCAGGACAGGGGGCGGATCTAGCGGGAGTAGTAAGCAGTTCTTC,.,.,TRBJ2-1,TRBV10-3
CASSFRRGNYEQYF,TGTGCCAGCAGCTTTAGGAGGGGTAACTACGAGCAGTACTTC,.,.,TRBJ2-7,TRBV3-1/TRBV3-2
CASSIQGSVYEQYF,TGCGCCAGCAGCATACAGGGTTCGGTCTACGAGCAGTACTTC,.,.,TRBJ2-7,TRBV5-1
CASRLAGVETQYF,TGTGCCAGCCGACTAGCGGGAGTGGAGACCCAGTACTTC,TRBD2,.,TRBJ2-5,TRBV2
CASSQEASGANNEQFF,TGTGCCAGCAGCCAAGAAGCCAGCGGGGCTAACAATGAGCAGTTCTTC,TRBD2,.,TRBJ2-1,TRBV4-2
CATPRLNSYNEQFF,TGTGCCACCCCCCGACTCAACTCCTACAATGAGCAGTTCTTC,.,once,TRBJ2-1,TRBV7-9
CASSPGTSGDREQYF,TGTGCCAGCAGCCCCGGGACTAGCGGGGACAGGGAGCAGTACTTC,TRBD2,.,TRBJ2-7,TRBV5-4
CASSNGGYGYTF,TGTGCCAGCAGCAACGGCGGCTATGGCTACACCTTC,.,few,TRBJ1-2,TRBV3-1/TRBV3-2
CASSMSGQGSYEQYF,TGTGCCAGTAGTATGTCAGGACAGGGGTCCTACGAGCAGTACTTC,TRBD1,.,TRBJ2-7,TRBV19
CASSRKRDRDNNEQFF,TGTGCCAGCAGCAGAAAGAGGGACAGGGACAACAATGAGCAGTTCTTC,.,.,TRBJ2-1,TRBV21-1
CASSGGGTGTHEQYF,TGCGCCAGCAGCGGAGGGGGGACAGGGACCCACGAGCAGTACTTC,TRBD1,.,TRBJ2-7,TRBV10-1
CASSIKLRAEAFF,TGTGCCAGTAGTATAAAACTCCGGGCTGAAGCTTTCTTT,.,.,TRBJ1-1,TRBV19
CASSFPRGKSLNTEAFF,TGTGCCAGCAGCTTCCCCCGGGGAAAATCCTTGAACACTGAAGCTTTCTTT,.,.,TRBJ1-1,TRBV9
CASSQDTSGVYEQYF,TGTGCCAGCAGCCAGGATACTAGCGGGGTATACGAGCAGTACTTC,TRBD2,.,TRBJ2-7,TRBV3-1/TRBV3-2
CASVSGVPLSGNTIYF,TGTGCCAGCGTTTCAGGGGTTCCCCTCTCTGGAAACACCATATATTTT,.,few,TRBJ1-3,TRBV6-6
CASSISGSGNTIYF,TGTGCCAGTAGTATTTCGGGGAGTGGAAACACCATATATTTT,.,.,TRBJ1-3,TRBV19
CASSLKPPDYEQYF,TGTGCCAGCAGTTTAAAGCCCCCTGACTACGAGCAGTACTTC,.,.,TRBJ2-7,TRBV6-5
CASSPLGTGSNEKLFF,TGTGCCAGCTCACCTCTAGGGACAGGGAGTAACGAAAAACTGTTTTTT,TRBD1,.,TRBJ1-4,TRBV18
CASSIRQGNTEAFF,TGCGCCAGCAGCATTAGACAGGGTAACACTGAAGCTTTCTTT,TRBD1,.,TRBJ1-1,TRBV5-1
CASSSGGIPTDTQYF,TGTGCCAGTAGTAGCGGGGGGATACCCACAGATACGCAGTATTTT,TRBD2,.,TRBJ2-3,TRBV19
CASSLQGARRNSPLHF,TGTGCCAGCAGCTTGCAGGGGGCTCGGAGGAATTCACCCCTCCACTTT,TRBD1,once,TRBJ1-6,TRBV5-6
CASSLGRRSSGLTSTDTQYF,TGCGCCAGCAGCTTGGGTCGTCGATCTAGCGGACTTACTAGCACAGATACGCAGTATTTT,TRBD2,.,TRBJ2-3,TRBV5-1
CSGPGQGYTF,TGCAGTGGTCCAGGGCAAGGCTACACCTTC,.,.,TRBJ1-2,TRBV20-1
CASSDWQGAYEKLFF,TGTGCCAGCAGTGACTGGCAGGGGGCTTATGAAAAACTGTTTTTT,TRBD1,.,TRBJ1-4,TRBV2
CASSFMTSGYNEQFF,TGTGCCAGCAGCTTTATGACTAGCGGATACAATGAGCAGTTCTTC,TRBD2,.,TRBJ2-1,TRBV5-4